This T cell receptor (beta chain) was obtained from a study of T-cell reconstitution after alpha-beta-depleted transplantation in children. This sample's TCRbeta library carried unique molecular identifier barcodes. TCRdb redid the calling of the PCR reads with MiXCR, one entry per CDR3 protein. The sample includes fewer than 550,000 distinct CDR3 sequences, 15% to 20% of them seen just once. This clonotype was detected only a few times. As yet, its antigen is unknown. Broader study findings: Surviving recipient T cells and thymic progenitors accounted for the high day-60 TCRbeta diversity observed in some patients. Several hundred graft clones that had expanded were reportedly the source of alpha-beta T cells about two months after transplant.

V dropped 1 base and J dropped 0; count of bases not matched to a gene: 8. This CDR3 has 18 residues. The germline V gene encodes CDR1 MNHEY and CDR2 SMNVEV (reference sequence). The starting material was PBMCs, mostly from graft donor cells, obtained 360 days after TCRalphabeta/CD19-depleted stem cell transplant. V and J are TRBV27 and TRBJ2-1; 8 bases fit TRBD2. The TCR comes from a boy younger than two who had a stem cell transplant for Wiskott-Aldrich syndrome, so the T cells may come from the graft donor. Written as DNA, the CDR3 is TGTGCCAGCAGTTTATACGGGCTAGCGGGTAGCTCCTACAATGAGCAGTTCTTC. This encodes CASSLYGLAGSSYNEQFF.